This entry lists 5 T cell receptor beta chains sequenced from one sample in a study of blood T cell repertoires in COVID-19. Data came from immunoSEQ multiplex PCR; TCRdb stores just in-frame clones and leaves some out. The profile covers 60,000 or so clones, with roughly 87% appearing a single time and roughly a tenth taken by the ten largest. The specimen was peripheral blood. The receptors were sampled from a human donor with acute or convalescent COVID-19. The donor label of this sample is uncertain.

V is TRBV4-2 and J is TRBJ2-2, with TRBD2 matching 8 bases. The J segment lost 0 bases and the V segment lost 4 bases, leaving 4 bases of the junction unmatched. The germline CDR1 and CDR2 sequences are LGHNA and YNFKEQ. This CDR3 has 16 residues. The CDR3 DNA follows: TGTGCCAGCAGCCCAATAGCGGGGACGAACACCGGGGAGCTGTTTTTT. Protein: CASSPIAGTNTGELFF.

The rearrangement joins TRBV5-1 to TRBJ1-6; D perhaps matches TRBD1 (5 bases). This CDR3 is 15 amino acids long. Trimming removed 0 bases at V and 10 bases at J, with 14 bases between. Germline lookup yields CDR1 SGHRS and CDR2 YFSETQ. The CDR3 DNA sequence: TGCGCCAGCAGCTTGGAGCAGGGTGGAGGGTCACCCCTCCACTTT. Its translation: CASSLEQGGGSPLHF. Full variable domain (remainder filled in from reference TRBV5-1 and TRBJ1-6): KAGVTQTPRYLIKTRGQQVTLSCSPISGHRSVSWYQQTPGQGLQFLFEYFSETQRNKGNFPGRFSGRQFSNSRSEMNVSTLELGDSALYLCASSLEQGGGSPLHFGNGTRLTVT.

The gene calls are TRBV28 and TRBJ2-3; TRBD1 matches 9 bases. J was trimmed by 5 bases and V by 5 bases; bases with no gene match: 8. This CDR3 region has 15 residues. CDR1 and CDR2 (germline): MDHEN, SYDVKM. Written as DNA, the CDR3 is TGTGCCAGCAGTGCTCCGGGACAGGGAAGAGATACGCAGTATTTT. Its protein is CASSAPGQGRDTQYF.

The chain has TRBV19 and TRBJ1-5; D is uncertain. Trimming stripped 3 bases from V and 0 bases from J, with 15 bases between. CDR3 length equals 17 residues. Germline V gives CDR1 LNHDA, CDR2 SQIVND (reference sequence). DNA of the CDR3: TGTGCCAGTAGTATGGTTGTGGCGGATTATAGCAATCAGCCCCAGCATTTT. It specifies CASSMVVADYSNQPQHF.

The V and J genes are TRBV5-5 and TRBJ2-5, with 9 bases matching TRBD2. Germline loops: CDR1 SGHKS, CDR2 YYEKEE (reference sequence). The CDR3 loop spans 16 amino acids. V lost 4 bases and J lost 4; bases outside the gene matches: 11. CDR3 sequence reads: CASSPGPAGGRETQYF. Written as DNA, the CDR3 is TGTGCCAGCAGCCCCGGCCCCGCGGGGGGGCGAGAGACCCAGTACTTC.